This T cell receptor beta chain was obtained from a study of blood T cells in healthy people across ages. Primers used in a second PCR of about 7 to 12 cycles were a sample-barcoded 5' primer and a J-beta primer mix. TCRdb called the 5' RACE reads again in MiXCR, with one record for every CDR3 protein. The sample has around 800,000 distinct CDR3 sequences, 20% to 30% seen once. Only a few counts were recorded for this clonotype. CDR3 length equals 12 residues. The V end lost 4 bases, the J end lost 2 bases, and 8 bases lay between the germline ends. Germline V gives CDR1 SQVTM, CDR2 ANQGSEA. These same data were also listed under a study on T cells of mothers and their children. That paper adds: The study sampled a few healthy Caucasian mothers and their six children.

The chain links TRBV29-1 to TRBJ2-5; D is unresolved. Source material: blood. The sequence was collected from a boy aged 5-17 years in good health. The CDR3 here is CSVGRYQETQYF. DNA of the CDR3: TGCAGCGTTGGCCGGTATCAAGAGACCCAGTACTTC.